This T cell receptor (beta chain) came from a study of patients and donors after allogeneic stem cell transplantation. Each CDR3 protein gets one entry after TCRdb re-called the RT-PCR reads with MiXCR. Among roughly 880,000 distinct CDR3 sequences listed, roughly 18% were seen once. The sample was blood, either unsorted or a sorted T cell fraction (not recorded which). The receptor was derived from a human donor who was either an allogeneic HSCT recipient or a stem cell or donor lymphocyte infusion donor (not recorded which). It is not recorded whose cells these are; they may come from a transplant donor.

This CDR3 is CASSVRTRAYEQYF. The CDR3 region has the DNA TGTGCCAGCAGCGTAAGAACCAGGGCCTACGAGCAGTACTTC. V usage is TRBV11-3 and J usage is TRBJ2-7, with D possibly being TRBD1 (5 bases). Germline lookup yields CDR1 SGHNT and CDR2 YENEEA. The CDR3 is made up of 14 amino acids. With 5 bases removed from V and 2 bases from J, the gap between germline ends came to 13 bases.